The 24 T cell receptor beta chains listed next were all sequenced from one sample in a study of regulatory T cells in long-lasting Graves disease. Arm-PCR of CDR3 regions with iRepertoire HTBI primers generated TCR beta libraries. TCRdb independently ran MiXCR on the multiplex PCR reads; one entry per CDR3 protein. Among approximately 300,000 distinct CDR3 sequences listed, 18% were seen once. Time point here: newly diagnosed GD, antithyroid drugs for less than 3 months. PBMCs provided the RNA from which the TCR library was made. The source material was peripheral blood mononuclear cells (PBMCs), sampled at new diagnosis, from a patient treated with antithyroid drugs. The receptors originated from a female donor with Graves disease.

Only a few counts were recorded for this clonotype. This chain joins TRBV25-1 and TRBJ2-2; TRBD1 or TRBD2 may be the D gene (5 bases each). This CDR3 has 15 residues. V lost 8 bases and J lost 7, with 20 bases in between. Per the germline V gene, CDR1 is MGHDK and CDR2 is SYGVNS. CDR3 DNA: TGTGCCAGCTCATTGAGGGCAGGGTTCGGCGGGGAGCTGTTTTTT. This sequence encodes CASSLRAGFGGELFF.

This clonotype was counted at least ten times. CDR3 sequence (DNA): TGTGCCAGCAATCAGGAGGCCTTACGTGGCTACACCTTC. Amino acids: CASNQEALRGYTF. The chain has TRBV2 and TRBJ1-2; D unresolved. V was trimmed by 7 bases and J by 7 bases, leaving 16 bases between them. This CDR3 region has 13 residues. Per the germline V gene, CDR1 is SNHLY and CDR2 is FYNNEI.

At least ten counts were recorded for this clonotype. This chain links TRBV12-3 or TRBV12-4 with TRBJ2-2; possibly TRBD2 for D (6 bases). Trimming left V 6 bases short and J 5 bases short, with 10 bases between. CDR3 length equals 13 residues. In nucleotides, the CDR3 is TGTGCCAGCAGCTCCGGACTAACCGGGGAGCTGTTTTTT. It specifies CASSSGLTGELFF.

This clonotype was recorded only once. A read error is the likely source, as a far larger clone sits one nucleotide away. The chain couples TRBV2 to TRBJ2-5, with TRBD1 matching over 11 bases. Per the germline V gene, CDR1 is SNHLY and CDR2 is FYNNEI. V dropped 10 bases and J dropped 11; count of bases not matched to a gene: 12. This CDR3 has 13 residues. The CDR3 loop reads CATPDRGRDEQYF. The CDR3 region has the DNA TGTGCCACCCCGGACAGGGGGCGAGATGAGCAGTACTTC. Drawing the rest from reference TRBV2 and TRBJ2-5, the complete variable domain is EPEVTQTPSHQVTQMGQEVILRCVPISNHLYFYWYRQILGQKVEFLVSFYNNEISEKSEIFDDQFSVERPDGSNFTLKIRSTKLEDSAMYFCATPDRGRDEQYFGPGTRLLVL.

In this sample, this clonotype turned up many times. This sequence joins TRBV6-2 or TRBV6-3 and TRBJ2-1; perhaps TRBD1 as D (7 bases). The CDR3 is made up of 16 amino acids. Trimming cost V 2 bases and J 4 bases, with 15 bases left between them. From germline, CDR1 is MNHEY and CDR2 SVGEGT. The CDR3 nucleotides read TGTGCCAGCAGTTACGTGACCCAGGGGGGATACAATGAGCAGTTCTTC. Translating it yields CASSYVTQGGYNEQFF.

The J gene is TRBJ2-1, the V gene TRBV10-3; 8 bases agree with TRBD1. The CDR3 has 18 residues. From germline, CDR1 is ENHRY and CDR2 SYGVKD. V lost 4 bases to trimming and J lost 3 bases; unmatched junction nucleotides: 14. The CDR3 loop reads CAISGWGQAHTNYNEQFF. CDR3 sequence (DNA): TGTGCCATCAGTGGATGGGGACAGGCCCATACAAACTACAATGAGCAGTTCTTC.

This clonotype was seen at least ten times. The chain recombines TRBV28 with TRBJ2-7; no clear D. The CDR3 loop spans 16 amino acids. V was shortened by 3 bases and J by 0 bases, with 15 bases between the two germline ends. The V gene's germline CDR1 is MDHEN and CDR2 SYDVKM. Here the CDR3 reads CASSLSTVQLSYEQYF. CDR3 bases: TGTGCCAGCAGTTTGTCAACGGTTCAACTCTCCTACGAGCAGTACTTC.

This CDR3 is CASSDRLPVGANVLTF. DNA for the CDR3: TGTGCCAGCTCGGACAGGCTCCCGGTCGGGGCCAACGTCCTGACTTTC. The chain combines TRBV14 with TRBJ2-6, with TRBD1 matching 7 bases. Germline V lookup: CDR1 SGHDN, CDR2 FVKESK. With V trimmed by 8 bases and J by 4 bases, 11 bases remained unmatched. This CDR3 contains 16 residues.

This clonotype was counted many times. The V gene is TRBV13, the J gene TRBJ2-7, with D possibly being TRBD2 (6 bases). The CDR3 runs 12 residues. Trimming stripped 8 bases from V and 3 bases from J, with 11 bases between. Per the germline V gene, CDR1 is PRHDT and CDR2 is FYEKMQ (reference sequence). The CDR3 DNA sequence: TGTGCCAGCGGGGGGAAGAACTACGAGCAGTACTTC. It translates to CASGGKNYEQYF.

The chain couples TRBV29-1 to TRBJ1-1, with 9 bases fitting TRBD1. The CDR3 spans 15 residues. Germline lookup yields CDR1 SQVTM and CDR2 ANQGSEA. The ends lost 3 bases at V and 1 base at J; junction bases unmatched: 6. DNA of the CDR3: TGCAGCGTTGACCCGGGACAGGGAACGAACACTGAAGCTTTCTTT. It is translated as CSVDPGQGTNTEAFF.

This clonotype has a count of ten or more. The CDR3 protein is CASSPAPGLGGPEQFF. CDR3 nucleotides: TGTGCCAGCAGTCCTGCCCCGGGGCTAGGAGGCCCCGAGCAGTTCTTC. The genes are TRBV12-3 or TRBV12-4 and TRBJ2-1, with D tentatively TRBD1 or TRBD2 (5 bases each). The germline V and J ends were trimmed by 5 bases and 10 bases, with 24 bases remaining between them. This CDR3 is 16 amino acids long.

This clonotype was recorded a few times. The chain has TRBV5-1 and TRBJ2-1; unclear D gene. The length of the CDR3 is 15 residues. Germline CDR1 reads SGHRS; CDR2 reads YFSETQ. Between the trimmed V and J ends, which lost 6 bases and 0 bases, there was a span of 13 bases. In DNA form, the CDR3 reads TGCGCCAGCAAAGATTTCGATAGCTCCTACAATGAGCAGTTCTTC. Translation gives CASKDFDSSYNEQFF.

This clonotype was seen ten or more times. The chain employs TRBV11-2 and TRBJ1-3; D remains ambiguous. This CDR3 is built from 15 residues. Germline CDR1 reads SGHAT; CDR2 reads FQNNGV. Trimming removed 5 bases at V and 0 bases at J, with 11 bases between. CDR3 residues: CASSKPTSSGNTIYF. CDR3 in DNA: TGTGCCAGCAGCAAACCCACGAGCTCTGGAAACACCATATATTTT.

Only a few counts were recorded for this clonotype. This may come from a read error, since a much larger clone is one base off. Here the CDR3 reads CASTSPRTSNRIGYTF. CDR3 bases: TGTGCCAGTACCTCCCCACGTACGTCCAACAGGATTGGCTACACCTTC. The rearrangement joins TRBV19 to TRBJ1-2; possibly TRBD1 for D (5 bases). Trimming cost V 7 bases and J 7 bases, with 25 bases left between them. The CDR3 is made up of 16 amino acids. Germline V lookup: CDR1 LNHDA, CDR2 SQIVND (reference sequence).

This clonotype was seen at least ten times. The chain carries TRBV20-1 and TRBJ1-1; D call uncertain. V shed 3 bases and J shed 4 bases, with 12 bases lying between them. CDR1 DFQATT and CDR2 SNEGSKA come from the germline V gene (reference sequence). The CDR3 consists of 13 residues. CDR3 sequence: CSASYGLGTEAFF. In nucleotides, the CDR3 is TGCAGTGCTAGTTATGGGCTGGGCACTGAAGCTTTCTTT.

This clonotype appeared a single time. A much larger clone differs from this one at a single base, so this may be a read error. V gene TRBV20-1 combines with J gene TRBJ2-2; possibly TRBD2 for D (6 bases). Germline CDR1 and CDR2: DFQATT and SNEGSKA (reference sequence). The CDR3 is 14 residues long. The CDR3 coding sequence is TGCAGTGCTAGAGAATACGACGAAAGCCGGGAGCCGTTTTTT. Translation: CSAREYDESREPFF.

At least ten counts were recorded for this clonotype. The chain links TRBV7-8 to TRBJ1-4, with D tentatively TRBD1 (5 bases). The V gene's germline CDR1 is SGHVS and CDR2 FQNEAQ. CDR3 length equals 14 residues. Trimming took off 5 bases at V and 7 bases at J, with 14 bases between the two ends. The CDR3, as DNA: TGTGCCAGCAGCGCGACAGTAGCACGTGAAAAACTGTTTTTT. It is translated as CASSATVAREKLFF.

In its sample, this clonotype was seen many times. The chain recombines TRBV27 with TRBJ2-3; 7 bases map to TRBD2. Germline CDR1 and CDR2: MNHEY and SMNVEV (reference sequence). The CDR3 totals 18 residues. The V segment lost 3 bases and the J segment 2 bases; nucleotides outside the gene matches: 14. The CDR3 sequence: CASSLSLPGGAHTDTQYF. The CDR3 coding sequence is TGTGCCAGCAGTTTGTCTCTACCGGGAGGAGCACACACAGATACGCAGTATTTT.

The V and J genes are TRBV12-3 or TRBV12-4 and TRBJ2-5; TRBD2 matches at 7 bases. V shed 2 bases, J shed 7 bases, and the junction held 7 bases outside the gene matches. The CDR3 contains 14 residues. DNA of the CDR3: TGTGCCAGCAGTTTAAATACGGGGGGTCGGACCCAGTACTTC. This encodes CASSLNTGGRTQYF.

This clonotype was seen many times. One end of the junction does not line up with germline, which may come from a read error. V usage is TRBV9 and J usage is TRBJ2-3, with TRBD2 as a possible D gene (6 bases). In germline, CDR1 is SGDLS, CDR2 YYNGEE. The length of the CDR3 is 16 residues. CDR3 residues: CTSSVAARDRTDTQYF. For the CDR3, the DNA is TGTACCAGCAGCGTAGCCGCGCGGGACCGGACAGATACGCAGTATTTT.

Note on this clonotype: With a much larger clone just one base away, this may be a read error. V usage is TRBV30 and J usage is TRBJ2-1; 7 positions agree with TRBD2. Germline trimming cut 3 bases from V and 8 bases from J; bases unmatched to any gene: 7. The CDR3 loop spans 13 amino acids. Germline assignment: CDR1 GTSNPN and CDR2 SVGIG (reference sequence). The CDR3 DNA follows: TGTGCCTGGAGCCGGAGCGGGGACGATGAGCAGTTCTTC. This translates into CAWSRSGDDEQFF.

This clonotype was picked up many times. Here the CDR3 reads CASSPWPPRDNSPLHF. For the CDR3, the DNA is TGTGCCAGCAGTCCCTGGCCCCCTAGGGACAATTCACCCCTCCACTTT. J is TRBJ1-6 and V is TRBV27; TRBD1 might be the D (5 bases). This CDR3 is built from 16 residues. Trimming removed 5 bases at V and 7 bases at J, with 18 bases between. CDR1 is MNHEY and CDR2 is SMNVEV in the germline V gene (reference sequence).

This clonotype was counted only a few times. This may come from a read error, since a much larger clone is one base off. The rearrangement joins TRBV30 to TRBJ2-3; D may be TRBD1 (6 bases). The J call may be mistaken, given a closer DNA end match to TRBJ2-7. CDR3 length equals 14 residues. Germline CDR1 GTSNPN, CDR2 SVGIG (reference sequence). CDR3 region: CAWSGTVLTPEQYF. As DNA, the CDR3 is TGTGCCTGGAGTGGGACAGTCCTTACCCCGGAGCAGTACTTC.

This clonotype appeared many times. The chain employs TRBV19 and TRBJ2-3; 7 bases fit TRBD1. V lost 4 bases to trimming and J lost 0 bases; unmatched junction nucleotides: 13. Germline lookup yields CDR1 LNHDA and CDR2 SQIVND (reference sequence). The CDR3 is 18 residues long. The CDR3 sequence: CASSTRTRDSMSTDTQYF. In DNA form, the CDR3 reads TGTGCCAGTAGTACGAGAACCAGGGACAGTATGAGCACAGATACGCAGTATTTT.